The 16 T cell receptor beta chains reported below all come from one sample, sequenced in a study of beta chain features in type 1 diabetes. The authors reverse transcribed all of the isolated RNA, so sequencing captured expressed TCRB transcripts. The method was immunoSEQ multiplex PCR; TCRdb's version includes in-frame clones alone and lacks a portion of them. The sample includes about 150,000 clones, around 10% of them seen just once. Input material: central memory CD4+ T cells from blood. These TCRs come from a man aged 18 to 29 in good health.

V gene TRBV10-3 combines with J gene TRBJ2-7, with 9 bases matching TRBD1. This CDR3 is built from 12 residues. Germline V lookup: CDR1 ENHRY, CDR2 SYGVKD. V lost 8 bases to trimming and J lost 5 bases; unmatched junction nucleotides: 4. This chain's CDR3 is CAIGTGSNEQYF. The CDR3 DNA reads TGTGCCATCGGGACAGGGTCCAACGAGCAGTACTTC.

This chain uses TRBV11-2 with TRBJ2-5; perhaps D is TRBD1 or TRBD2 (5 bases each). Germline V CDR1 and CDR2: SGHAT, FQNNGV. Trimming removed 5 bases at V and 5 bases at J, with 18 bases between. The CDR3 totals 15 residues. This CDR3 is CASSTPGRGRETQYF. The CDR3 DNA reads as TGTGCCAGCAGCACCCCGGGACGGGGAAGGGAGACCCAGTACTTC.

The chain has TRBV11-3 and TRBJ1-1; D unresolved. Germline values: CDR1 SGHNT, CDR2 YENEEA. This CDR3 region has 13 residues. The ends were cut back, 5 bases at V and 3 bases at J, with 10 bases in the middle. In DNA, the CDR3 is TGTGCCAGCAGCGAACTCCGGGACACTGAAGCTTTCTTT. Translation gives CASSELRDTEAFF.

This clone has a handful of counts. Relative to the germline gene, one junction end is altered; a read error may explain this. The chain combines TRBV19 with TRBJ2-5, with no clear D. CDR1 and CDR2 from the germline V gene are LNHDA and SQIVND (reference sequence). The CDR3 has 15 amino acids. The CDR3 sequence: CASSIKLQIQETQYF. Written as DNA, the CDR3 is TGTGCCAGCAGTATAAAATTGCAGATTCAAGAGACCCAGTACTTC.

In this sample, this clone turned up a few times. The J gene is TRBJ2-6, the V gene TRBV5-1; D remains unclear. There are 16 residues in the CDR3. Germline loops: CDR1 SGHRS, CDR2 YFSETQ. V was clipped by 0 bases and J by 1 base, with 8 bases between them. The CDR3 DNA reads TGCGCCAGCAGCTTGGAAGGGTGGTCTGGGGCCAACGTCCTGACTTTC. It codes for CASSLEGWSGANVLTF.

This rearrangement joins TRBV29-1 to TRBJ2-3; D is undetermined. Germline assignment: CDR1 SQVTM and CDR2 ANQGSEA. The length of the CDR3 is 11 residues. Trimming pared 4 bases from V and 6 bases from J, leaving 8 bases between. The CDR3 region is CSVVSGDTQYF. The CDR3 region has the DNA TGCAGCGTTGTATCGGGCGATACGCAGTATTTT.

This clone has ten or more counts. The rearrangement links TRBV7-9 to TRBJ2-3, with D perhaps matching TRBD1 (6 bases). The CDR3 spans 15 residues. The V gene's germline CDR1 is SEHNR and CDR2 FQNEAQ (reference sequence). V lost 5 bases to trimming and J lost 3 bases, with 15 bases between them. The CDR3 region has the DNA TGTGCCAGCAGCAAGGACCAGGGGTTGACAGATACGCAGTATTTT. Amino acid sequence: CASSKDQGLTDTQYF.

This clone was recorded many times. This chain uses TRBV14 with TRBJ1-2, with D perhaps TRBD1 (5 bases). Germline lookup yields CDR1 SGHDN and CDR2 FVKESK. There are 15 residues in the CDR3. V shed 0 bases and J shed 2 bases, with 10 bases lying between them. Written as DNA, the CDR3 is TGTGCCAGCAGCCAAGAGAACAGGCGGAACTATGGCTACACCTTC. It encodes CASSQENRRNYGYTF.

The rearrangement links TRBV14 to TRBJ1-6; maybe TRBD1 (5 bases). Trimming took off 1 base at V and 7 bases at J, with 11 bases between the two ends. The CDR3 is 15 amino acids. The V gene's germline CDR1 is SGHDN and CDR2 FVKESK. The CDR3 DNA sequence: TGTGCCAGCAGCCAAGGTGGGGGGAGCAATTCACCCCTCCACTTT. Translating gives CASSQGGGSNSPLHF.

This clone was seen a few times. The chain couples TRBV29-1 to TRBJ2-7; a possible D gene is TRBD2 (5 bases). Trimming pared 4 bases from V and 5 bases from J, leaving 9 bases between. CDR1 and CDR2 from the germline V gene are SQVTM and ANQGSEA. The CDR3 is 11 amino acids. CDR3 residues: CSVAGFHEQYF. The CDR3 nucleotides read TGCAGCGTTGCGGGATTCCACGAGCAGTACTTC.

This clone was found a few times. This chain connects TRBV7-9 to TRBJ2-2, with a weak D call TRBD1 (5 bases). Trimming left V 8 bases short and J 5 bases short, with 18 bases between. This CDR3 is built from 15 residues. The germline V gene encodes CDR1 SEHNR and CDR2 FQNEAQ (reference sequence). The CDR3 nucleotides are TGTGCCAGCGGGCAAGGGGAAGTTAGAACCGGGGAGCTGTTTTTT. The encoded protein is CASGQGEVRTGELFF.

This clone appeared a single time. This rearrangement joins TRBV18 to TRBJ2-5; no firm D call. The J call may be faulty, since TRBJ2-7 better matches the DNA end. This CDR3 contains 14 residues. Germline lookup yields CDR1 KGHSH and CDR2 LQKENI. The CDR3 region is CASSPVGSSYEQYF. The CDR3 nucleotides read TGTGCCAGCTCACCGGTTGGGTCCTCCTACGAGCAGTACTTC.

This clone was seen a handful of times. The chain uses TRBV14 and TRBJ2-2; 7 nucleotides line up with TRBD1. The CDR3 covers 15 residues. The germline gives CDR1 SGHDN, CDR2 FVKESK. With V trimmed by 2 bases and J by 7 bases, 7 bases remained unmatched. CDR3 DNA sequence: TGTGCCAGCAGCCAACCACAGGGGCCGGGCGGGGAGCTGTTTTTT. It translates to CASSQPQGPGGELFF.

The CDR3: CASSLIPVYGYTF. In DNA form, the CDR3 reads TGTGCCAGCAGTTTAATCCCAGTCTATGGCTACACCTTC. The genes are TRBV28 and TRBJ1-2, with unresolved D. Trimming took off 2 bases at V and 4 bases at J, with 8 bases between the two ends. From germline, CDR1 is MDHEN and CDR2 SYDVKM. The CDR3 spans 13 residues.

The CDR3 region is CASSQELAGNEQFF. CDR3 coding DNA: TGTGCCAGCAGCCAAGAGCTAGCCGGGAATGAGCAGTTCTTC. The V and J genes are TRBV14 and TRBJ2-1, with D possibly matching TRBD2 (5 bases). With 0 bases removed from V and 7 bases from J, the gap between germline ends came to 10 bases. This CDR3 region has 14 residues. Per the germline V gene, CDR1 is SGHDN and CDR2 is FVKESK.

This clone was observed a few times. This chain uses TRBV9 with TRBJ1-2; TRBD1 might be the D (5 bases). The germline V gene has CDR1 SGDLS and CDR2 YYNGEE. Trimming stripped 1 base from V and 8 bases from J, with 15 bases between. The CDR3 has 14 amino acids. CDR3: CASSVREGQTGYTF. The CDR3 DNA reads as TGTGCCAGCAGCGTAAGAGAGGGGCAAACCGGCTACACCTTC.